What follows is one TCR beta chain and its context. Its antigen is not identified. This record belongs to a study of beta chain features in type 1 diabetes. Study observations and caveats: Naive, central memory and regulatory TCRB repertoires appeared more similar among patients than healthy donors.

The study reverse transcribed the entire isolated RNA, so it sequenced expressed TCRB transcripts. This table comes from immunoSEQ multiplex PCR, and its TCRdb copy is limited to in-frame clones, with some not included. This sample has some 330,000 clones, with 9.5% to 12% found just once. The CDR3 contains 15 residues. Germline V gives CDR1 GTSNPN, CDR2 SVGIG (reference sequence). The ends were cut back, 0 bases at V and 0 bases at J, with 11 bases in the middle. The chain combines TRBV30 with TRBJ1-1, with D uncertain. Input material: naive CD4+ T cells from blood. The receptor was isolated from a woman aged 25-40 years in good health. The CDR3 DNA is TGTGCCTGGAGTGTCTTAAGGAGCATGAACACTGAAGCTTTCTTT. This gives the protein CAWSVLRSMNTEAFF. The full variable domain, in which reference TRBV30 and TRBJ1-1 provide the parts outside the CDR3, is SQTIHQWPATLVQPVGSPLSLECTVEGTSNPNLYWYRQAAGRGLQLLFYSVGIGQISSEVPQNLSASRPQDRQFILSSKKLLLSDSGFYLCAWSVLRSMNTEAFFGQGTRLTVV.